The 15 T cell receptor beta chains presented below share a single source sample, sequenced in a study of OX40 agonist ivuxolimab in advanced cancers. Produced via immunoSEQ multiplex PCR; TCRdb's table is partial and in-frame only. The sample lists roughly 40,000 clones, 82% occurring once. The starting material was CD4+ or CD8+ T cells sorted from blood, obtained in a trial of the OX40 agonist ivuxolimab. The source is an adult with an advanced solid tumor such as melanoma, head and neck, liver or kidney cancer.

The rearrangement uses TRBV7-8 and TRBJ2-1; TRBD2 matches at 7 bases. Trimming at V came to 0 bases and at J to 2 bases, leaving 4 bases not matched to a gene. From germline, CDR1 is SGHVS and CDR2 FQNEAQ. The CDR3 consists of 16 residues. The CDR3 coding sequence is TGTGCCAGCAGCTTAGCGGTGGGGGGGGCCTACAATGAGCAGTTCTTC. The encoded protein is CASSLAVGGAYNEQFF.

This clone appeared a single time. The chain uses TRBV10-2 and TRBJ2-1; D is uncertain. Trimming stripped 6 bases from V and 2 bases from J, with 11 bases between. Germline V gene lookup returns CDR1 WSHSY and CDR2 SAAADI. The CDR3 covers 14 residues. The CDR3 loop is CASSTVTPYNEQFF. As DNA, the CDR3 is TGCGCCAGCAGCACAGTGACCCCCTACAATGAGCAGTTCTTC.

The CDR3 protein is CASSEWGQGAETQYF. Written as DNA, the CDR3 is TGCGCCAGCAGTGAGTGGGGACAGGGGGCAGAGACCCAGTACTTC. The V gene is TRBV10-2, the J gene TRBJ2-5; 12 nucleotides match TRBD1. V shed 1 base, J shed 4 bases, and the junction held 1 base outside the gene matches. The CDR3 totals 15 residues. Germline V gene sequence: CDR1 WSHSY, CDR2 SAAADI.

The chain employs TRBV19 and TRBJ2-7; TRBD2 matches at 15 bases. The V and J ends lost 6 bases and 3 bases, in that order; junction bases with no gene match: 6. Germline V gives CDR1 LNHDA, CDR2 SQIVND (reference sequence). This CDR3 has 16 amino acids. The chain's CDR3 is CASRQGLAGGFYEQYF. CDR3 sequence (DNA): TGTGCCAGTAGACAGGGACTAGCGGGAGGTTTCTACGAGCAGTACTTC.

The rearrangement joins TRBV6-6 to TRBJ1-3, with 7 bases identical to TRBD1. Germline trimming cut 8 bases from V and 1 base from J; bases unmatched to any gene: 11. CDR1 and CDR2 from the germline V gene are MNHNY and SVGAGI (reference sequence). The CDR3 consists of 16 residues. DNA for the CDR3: TGTGCCAGCCGACGGATCCAGGGGGAGTCTGGAAACACCATATATTTT. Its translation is CASRRIQGESGNTIYF.

The CDR3 nucleotides are TGTGCCAGCACCTCCAGCGGGAGGTACCAAGAGACCCAGTACTTC. Its translation: CASTSSGRYQETQYF. The chain couples TRBV7-2 to TRBJ2-5; 9 positions match TRBD2. The CDR3 spans 15 residues. Germline CDR1 reads SGHTA; CDR2 reads FQGNSA. The junction had 6 bases not matched to a gene; V was cut back by 7 bases and J by 0 bases. The full variable domain, rest sourced from reference TRBV7-2 and TRBJ2-5, is GAGVSQSPSNKVTEKGKDVELRCDPISGHTALYWYRQSLGQGLEFLIYFQGNSAPDKSGLPSDRFSAERTGGSVSTLTIQRTQQEDSAVYLCASTSSGRYQETQYFGPGTRLLVL.

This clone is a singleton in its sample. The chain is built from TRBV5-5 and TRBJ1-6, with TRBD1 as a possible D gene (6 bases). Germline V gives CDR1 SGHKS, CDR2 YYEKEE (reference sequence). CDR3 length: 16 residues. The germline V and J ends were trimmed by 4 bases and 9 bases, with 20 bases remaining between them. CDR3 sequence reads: CASSPNIGGLGSPLHF. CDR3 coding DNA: TGTGCCAGCAGCCCCAACATCGGGGGGCTCGGTTCACCCCTCCACTTT.

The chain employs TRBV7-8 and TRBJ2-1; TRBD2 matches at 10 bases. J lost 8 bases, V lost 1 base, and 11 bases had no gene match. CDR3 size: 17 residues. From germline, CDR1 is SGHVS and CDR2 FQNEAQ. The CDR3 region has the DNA TGTGCCAGCAGCTTAGTCCGCCCTAGCGGGAGTTTAGATGAGCAGTTCTTC. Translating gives CASSLVRPSGSLDEQFF.

The CDR3 bases are TGTGCCAGCAGTTACTCGCCGGAGGGGGACTACGAGCAGTACTTC. Amino acids: CASSYSPEGDYEQYF. The rearrangement uses TRBV6-5 and TRBJ2-7, with D possibly being TRBD1 or TRBD2 (6 bases each). The germline V gene has CDR1 MNHEY and CDR2 SVGAGI. Trimming pared 0 bases from V and 3 bases from J, leaving 12 bases between. The CDR3 loop spans 15 amino acids.

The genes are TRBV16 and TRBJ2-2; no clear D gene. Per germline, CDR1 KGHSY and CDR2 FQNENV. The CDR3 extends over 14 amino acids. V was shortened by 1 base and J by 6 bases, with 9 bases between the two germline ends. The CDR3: CASSQFLASGELFF. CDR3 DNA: TGTGCCAGCAGCCAATTCTTGGCCTCCGGGGAGCTGTTTTTT.

The CDR3 region has the DNA TGTGCCAGCAGCCGACGTAGGAATCAGCCCCAGCATTTT. Protein product: CASSRRRNQPQHF. The chain has TRBV5-8 and TRBJ1-5; D ambiguous. In germline, CDR1 is SGHTS, CDR2 YDEGEE. CDR3 length: 13 amino acids. V was pared by 4 bases and J by 4 bases, with 9 bases between.

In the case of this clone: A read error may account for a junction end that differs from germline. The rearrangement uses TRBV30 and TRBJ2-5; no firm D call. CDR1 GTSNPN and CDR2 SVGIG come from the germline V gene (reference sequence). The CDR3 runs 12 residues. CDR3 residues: CAWSDVDLPGDF. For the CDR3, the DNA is TGTGCCTGGAGTGATGTGGACCTCCCTGGGGACTTC. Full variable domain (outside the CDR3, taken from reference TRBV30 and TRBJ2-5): SQTIHQWPATLVQPVGSPLSLECTVEGTSNPNLYWYRQAAGRGLQLLFYSVGIGQISSEVPQNLSASRPQDRQFILSSKKLLLSDSGFYLCAWSDVDLPGDFGPGTRLLVL.

CDR3 protein: CASSMGQHPLYGYTF. The CDR3 DNA reads TGTGCCAGTAGTATGGGGCAACATCCCCTCTATGGCTACACCTTC. The V and J genes are TRBV19 and TRBJ1-2; the D gene is possibly TRBD1 (5 bases). The V end lost 3 bases, the J end lost 4 bases, and 15 bases lay between the germline ends. The germline gives CDR1 LNHDA, CDR2 SQIVND (reference sequence). The length of the CDR3 is 15 residues.

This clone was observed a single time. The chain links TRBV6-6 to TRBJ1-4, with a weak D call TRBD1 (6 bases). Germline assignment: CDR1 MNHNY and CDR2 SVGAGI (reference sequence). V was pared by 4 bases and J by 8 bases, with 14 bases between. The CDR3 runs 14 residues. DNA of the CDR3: TGTGCCAGCAGTTTTGGGGGGCCGGGAGAAAAACTGTTTTTT. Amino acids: CASSFGGPGEKLFF.

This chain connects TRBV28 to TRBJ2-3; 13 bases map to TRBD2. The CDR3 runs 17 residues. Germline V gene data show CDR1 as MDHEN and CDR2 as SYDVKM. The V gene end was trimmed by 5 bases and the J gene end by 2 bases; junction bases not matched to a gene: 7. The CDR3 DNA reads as TGTGCCAGCAGTCCCTCGGGACTAGCGGGGATCACAGATACGCAGTATTTT. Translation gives CASSPSGLAGITDTQYF.